These 28 T cell receptor beta chains came from one sample sequenced in a study of cytomegalovirus exposure and HLA in healthy donors. The PCR had 60 Vbeta and 13 Jbeta primers. Sequencing used immunoSEQ multiplex PCR; TCRdb keeps in-frame clones, though not all of them. The table shows about 260,000 clones, with around four fifths occurring only once. Material: PBMCs. The receptors come from a middle-aged woman in good health and CMV-seropositive.

The chain combines TRBV19 with TRBJ2-7; 9 nucleotides agree with TRBD2. Germline V CDR1 and CDR2: LNHDA, SQIVND (reference sequence). V dropped 3 bases and J dropped 2; count of bases not matched to a gene: 5. The CDR3 contains 15 residues. Written as DNA, the CDR3 is TGTGCCAGTAGTATTAATAGCGGGAGCCCCTACGAGCAGTACTTC. This encodes CASSINSGSPYEQYF.

The chain has TRBV5-1 and TRBJ2-1; perhaps TRBD2 as D (6 bases). CDR3 length: 16 residues. CDR1 is SGHRS, CDR2 YFSETQ, per germline. V lost 3 bases and J lost 0, with 13 bases in between. CDR3 sequence reads: CASSSNGGFSYNEQFF. The CDR3 DNA sequence: TGCGCCAGCAGCTCGAACGGGGGTTTCTCCTACAATGAGCAGTTCTTC. Full variable domain (rest looked up from reference TRBV5-1 and TRBJ2-1): KAGVTQTPRYLIKTRGQQVTLSCSPISGHRSVSWYQQTPGQGLQFLFEYFSETQRNKGNFPGRFSGRQFSNSRSEMNVSTLELGDSALYLCASSSNGGFSYNEQFFGPGTRLTVL.

The chain's CDR3 is CASSLGTDYGYTF. The CDR3, as DNA: TGTGCCAGCAGCTTAGGGACAGACTATGGCTACACCTTC. The chain uses TRBV7-3 and TRBJ1-2; 7 nucleotides match TRBD1. V was pared by 2 bases and J by 3 bases, with 0 bases of the junction left unmatched. This CDR3 is built from 13 residues. Germline loops: CDR1 SGHTA, CDR2 FQGTGA.

V usage is TRBV9 and J usage is TRBJ1-5; D perhaps matches TRBD1 (5 bases). The CDR3 is 15 amino acids. V was shortened by 0 bases and J by 6 bases, with 13 bases between the two germline ends. Germline V gene data show CDR1 as SGDLS and CDR2 as YYNGEE. In DNA, the CDR3 is TGTGCCAGCAGCGTAGGTGCAGGGCAAGGTCAGCCCCAGCATTTT. Translated, it gives CASSVGAGQGQPQHF.

In its sample, this clone was seen once. The chain carries TRBV9 and TRBJ2-3; D might be TRBD2 (5 bases). The CDR3 length is 13 residues. Germline CDR1 SGDLS, CDR2 YYNGEE. V was cut by 4 bases and J by 6 bases, with 12 bases left in between. CDR3 region: CASSPSSGDTQYF. CDR3 nucleotides: TGTGCCAGCAGCCCCTCTTCGGGGGATACGCAGTATTTT.

Details on this clone: The same CDR3 also results from other DNA sequences found in this sample. The CDR3 DNA reads as TGTGCCAGCAGTTTGGGAGGGATCTCCTACGAGCAGTACTTC. It encodes CASSLGGISYEQYF. The J gene is TRBJ2-7, the V gene TRBV28, with 7 bases that match TRBD2. This CDR3 has 14 residues. Germline V lookup: CDR1 MDHEN, CDR2 SYDVKM. Trimming cost V 3 bases and J 0 bases; bases outside gene matches: 2.

The rearrangement links TRBV7-9 to TRBJ1-2; 7 positions match TRBD1. V was clipped by 1 base and J by 5 bases; unmatched bases: 1. The germline gives CDR1 SEHNR, CDR2 FQNEAQ (reference sequence). The CDR3 has 13 residues. Written as DNA, the CDR3 is TGTGCCAGCAGCTTAGGACAGGGTTATGGCTACACCTTC. This translates into CASSLGQGYGYTF.

The rearrangement uses TRBV7-2 and TRBJ1-6; 7 positions match TRBD1. The CDR3 length is 15 residues. Trimming cost V 7 bases and J 7 bases; bases outside gene matches: 10. Germline V gene sequence: CDR1 SGHTA, CDR2 FQGNSA. CDR3 DNA sequence: TGTGCCAGCAATCCAGGGGGAGTAGAGAATTCACCCCTCCACTTT. Its translation is CASNPGGVENSPLHF.

This clone was recorded once. V usage is TRBV9 and J usage is TRBJ2-5, with TRBD2 as a possible D gene (5 bases). The CDR3 loop spans 13 amino acids. Germline lookup yields CDR1 SGDLS and CDR2 YYNGEE. V was shortened by 6 bases and J by 4 bases, with 13 bases between the two germline ends. The CDR3 loop reads CASNVGGLETQYF. The CDR3 DNA is TGTGCCAGCAACGTGGGCGGGCTAGAGACCCAGTACTTC. Full variable domain (rest looked up from reference TRBV9 and TRBJ2-5): DSGVTQTPKHLITATGQRVTLRCSPRSGDLSVYWYQQSLDQGLQFLIQYYNGEERAKGNILERFSAQQFPDLHSELNLSSLELGDSALYFCASNVGGLETQYFGPGTRLLVL.

The chain couples TRBV9 to TRBJ1-1; possible D gene TRBD1, 5 bases. The ends were cut back, 3 bases at V and 6 bases at J, with 15 bases in the middle. The CDR3 covers 14 residues. Germline loops: CDR1 SGDLS, CDR2 YYNGEE. CDR3 region: CASSEGREGSEAFF. The CDR3 DNA is TGTGCCAGCAGCGAGGGTCGGGAGGGGTCTGAAGCTTTCTTT.

This clone was counted a single time. The chain has TRBV29-1 and TRBJ1-5, with a weak D call TRBD1 (6 bases). CDR1 is SQVTM and CDR2 is ANQGSEA in the germline V gene. V lost 2 bases to trimming and J lost 6 bases, with 14 bases between them. This CDR3 region has 14 residues. CDR3 bases: TGCAGCGTTGAACCGGGGGGCCCGGGTCAGCCCCAGCATTTT. Translating gives CSVEPGGPGQPQHF. Variable domain in full (rest from reference TRBV29-1 and TRBJ1-5): SAVISQKPSRDICQRGTSLTIQCQVDSQVTMMFWYRQQPGQSLTLIATANQGSEATYESGFVIDKFPISRPNLTFSTLTVSNMSPEDSSIYLCSVEPGGPGQPQHFGDGTRLSIL.

J is TRBJ2-1 and V is TRBV29-1; 13 bases are shared with TRBD2. V gave up 0 bases and J gave up 0 bases; unmatched junction bases: 2. The CDR3 covers 17 residues. Germline CDR1 reads SQVTM; CDR2 reads ANQGSEA. This CDR3 is CSVEERTSGSSYNEQFF. The CDR3 DNA reads as TGCAGCGTTGAAGAGCGGACTAGCGGGAGCTCCTACAATGAGCAGTTCTTC.

The CDR3 nucleotides are TGTGCCAGCAGCAATAGGGCGGGGAACACTGAAGCTTTCTTT. Translating gives CASSNRAGNTEAFF. This sequence joins TRBV7-9 and TRBJ1-1, with D hard to call. This CDR3 spans 14 amino acids. CDR1 is SEHNR and CDR2 is FQNEAQ in the germline V gene (reference sequence). V was clipped by 5 bases and J by 1 base, with 11 bases between them.

The chain employs TRBV6-1 and TRBJ2-7; TRBD1 matches at 10 bases. The CDR3 is 14 residues long. Per the germline V gene, CDR1 is MNHNS and CDR2 is SASEGT. J was trimmed by 3 bases and V by 6 bases; bases with no gene match: 5. CDR3 loop: CASREGQGNYEQYF. The CDR3 DNA follows: TGTGCCAGCAGGGAGGGACAGGGGAACTACGAGCAGTACTTC.

This rearrangement joins TRBV18 to TRBJ1-2; the D is unclear. Germline V CDR1 and CDR2: KGHSH, LQKENI. V lost 2 bases, J lost 2 bases, and 9 bases lay in between. The CDR3 has 14 amino acids. The CDR3 protein is CASSPNPENYGYTF. The CDR3 nucleotides are TGTGCCAGCTCACCAAATCCTGAGAACTATGGCTACACCTTC.

V and J are TRBV11-3 and TRBJ2-2, with 12 positions matching TRBD2. The CDR3 consists of 16 residues. The junction had 4 bases not matched to a gene; V was cut back by 2 bases and J by 6 bases. Looked up from germline, CDR1 is SGHNT and CDR2 is YENEEA. The CDR3 spells CASSLLAGGPSGELFF. CDR3 sequence (DNA): TGTGCCAGCAGCTTACTAGCGGGAGGGCCATCCGGGGAGCTGTTTTTT.

This rearrangement joins TRBV27 to TRBJ2-2; 8 nucleotides align to TRBD2. From germline, CDR1 is MNHEY and CDR2 SMNVEV (reference sequence). CDR3 length: 15 residues. V was pared by 6 bases and J by 0 bases, with 3 bases of the junction left unmatched. This chain's CDR3 is CASSRGLANTGELFF. In DNA, the CDR3 is TGTGCCAGCAGCCGGGGACTAGCGAACACCGGGGAGCTGTTTTTT.

The sample holds one count of this clone. CDR3 bases: TGCGCCAGCAGCTTGGGGGGACAGGGCGGAAACACCATATATTTT. Residues: CASSLGGQGGNTIYF. The V call is TRBV5-1, the J call TRBJ1-3, with 9 bases identical to TRBD1. The ends lost 0 bases at V and 4 bases at J; junction bases unmatched: 2. In germline, CDR1 is SGHRS, CDR2 YFSETQ. The CDR3 spans 15 residues.

The chain joins TRBV7-8 to TRBJ1-5, with D perhaps matching TRBD1 (6 bases). Germline CDR1 SGHVS, CDR2 FQNEAQ. Trimming left V 1 base short and J 3 bases short, with 10 bases between. The CDR3 runs 15 residues. This CDR3 reads CASSLDWGPNQPQHF. In DNA form, the CDR3 reads TGTGCCAGCAGCTTAGATTGGGGGCCCAATCAGCCCCAGCATTTT.

The rearrangement uses TRBV7-6 and TRBJ2-1; 14 bases map to TRBD2. The germline CDR1 and CDR2 sequences are SGHVS and FNYEAQ. V was pared by 5 bases and J by 6 bases, with 3 bases of the junction left unmatched. The CDR3 length is 15 residues. The CDR3 protein is CASSVGLAGVNEQFF. The CDR3, as DNA: TGTGCCAGCAGCGTGGGACTAGCGGGAGTCAATGAGCAGTTCTTC.

The genes are TRBV11-3 and TRBJ2-1; D may be TRBD1 (5 bases). This CDR3 is built from 12 residues. Germline lookup yields CDR1 SGHNT and CDR2 YENEEA. Between the trimmed V and J ends, which lost 4 bases and 10 bases, there was a span of 11 bases. CDR3 region: CASSSDSKEQFF. As DNA, the CDR3 is TGTGCCAGCAGCTCTGACAGTAAAGAGCAGTTCTTC.

The gene calls are TRBV7-9 and TRBJ2-7, with 10 bases lining up with TRBD1. The CDR3 loop spans 14 amino acids. Trimming took 5 bases from V and 5 from J; bases not matched to a gene: 6. Germline CDR1 is SEHNR and CDR2 is FQNEAQ (reference sequence). The CDR3 protein is CASSRGQGLHEQYF. The CDR3 DNA follows: TGTGCCAGCAGCCGGGGACAGGGGCTGCACGAGCAGTACTTC.

The V and J genes are TRBV9 and TRBJ2-6; 10 positions agree with TRBD1. The CDR3 loop spans 20 amino acids. Germline V gene data show CDR1 as SGDLS and CDR2 as YYNGEE. V trimming: 0 bases; J trimming: 0 bases; junction bases outside the gene matches: 9. DNA for the CDR3: TGTGCCAGCAGCGTAGATCGGGGGACAGGGGCCCCCTCTGGGGCCAACGTCCTGACTTTC. Amino acid sequence: CASSVDRGTGAPSGANVLTF.

This chain joins TRBV19 and TRBJ2-3, with 8 bases lining up with TRBD1. Germline CDR1 is LNHDA and CDR2 is SQIVND (reference sequence). With 6 bases clipped from V and 4 bases from J, the junction kept 3 bases outside the gene matches. This CDR3 is built from 13 residues. In DNA, the CDR3 is TGTGCCAGTAGCGACAGGGGCGCAGATACGCAGTATTTT. The encoded protein is CASSDRGADTQYF.

This clone was detected only once. This chain uses TRBV6-5 with TRBJ2-5; D remains unclear. The DNA end is a closer match to TRBJ2-7, so the J assignment may be wrong. CDR1 is MNHEY and CDR2 is SVGAGI in the germline V gene. This CDR3 has 13 amino acids. CDR3 nucleotides: TGTGCCAGCAGTTACTCGAGTGTCTACGAGCAGTACTTC. Protein product: CASSYSSVYEQYF.

Of note for this clone: Within the sample, other DNA sequences also encode this same CDR3. V usage is TRBV6-1 and J usage is TRBJ1-5; 8 positions agree with TRBD1. The CDR3 loop spans 15 amino acids. Trimming took 10 bases from V and 3 from J; bases not matched to a gene: 11. Germline CDR1 reads MNHNS; CDR2 reads SASEGT. CDR3 in DNA: TGTGCCACCCTTTATTCAGGGGGCATCAATCAGCCCCAGCATTTT. Translation gives CATLYSGGINQPQHF.

In this sample, this clone turned up once. This chain connects TRBV2 to TRBJ1-2, with a weak D call TRBD1 (6 bases). This CDR3 has 14 residues. CDR1 SNHLY and CDR2 FYNNEI come from the germline V gene. Between the trimmed V and J ends, which lost 2 bases and 8 bases, there was a span of 15 bases. CDR3 nucleotides: TGTGCCAGCAGTGAATGGGGGGGCGCGGAAGGCTACACCTTC. Protein sequence: CASSEWGGAEGYTF.

The chain has TRBV25-1 and TRBJ2-5, with a weak D call TRBD1 (6 bases). Germline CDR1 and CDR2: MGHDK and SYGVNS. Between the trimmed V and J ends, which lost 6 bases and 1 base, there was a span of 15 bases. The CDR3 sequence is 15 residues long. Written as DNA, the CDR3 is TGTGCCAGCAGGGCGGACAGAGCTTCCCAAGAGACCCAGTACTTC. Translated: CASRADRASQETQYF.